One sample yielded the 7 T cell receptor beta chains listed below, sequenced in a study of blood T cell repertoires in COVID-19. Sequencing used immunoSEQ multiplex PCR; TCRdb keeps in-frame clones, though not all of them. The data show 130,000 to 150,000 clones, roughly 79% seen once. Sequenced: peripheral blood. Receptors were obtained from a human donor in a cohort sampled during active COVID-19.

V gene TRBV18 combines with J gene TRBJ2-7, with D possibly being TRBD2 (7 bases). The CDR3 covers 16 residues. From germline, CDR1 is KGHSH and CDR2 LQKENI. The V gene lost 5 bases and the J gene lost 2 bases, with 19 bases spanning the gap. CDR3 bases: TGTGCCAGCTCATCCCCCGGGGGGCGGAAAGCCTACGAGCAGTACTTC. Protein: CASSSPGGRKAYEQYF.

The chain carries TRBV3-1 (or the pseudogene TRBV3-2) and TRBJ2-3; 8 bases align to TRBD2. CDR3 length: 15 amino acids. Trimming removed 4 bases from V and 6 bases from J; junction bases left unmatched: 9. CDR1 and CDR2 from the germline V gene are LGHDT and YNNKEL (reference sequence). The CDR3 DNA sequence: TGTGCCAGCAGCCCGTTTTGGGGCGGGAGGGATACGCAGTATTTT. Translated, it gives CASSPFWGGRDTQYF.

J is TRBJ2-2 and V is TRBV7-2; a weak D match, TRBD1 (5 bases). Between the trimmed V and J ends, which lost 2 bases and 6 bases, there was a span of 7 bases. Germline CDR1 SGHTA, CDR2 FQGNSA. This CDR3 is built from 13 residues. CDR3 bases: TGTGCCAGCAGCTTAACAGGTGCCGGGGAGCTGTTTTTT. Translation gives CASSLTGAGELFF.

The chain recombines TRBV18 with TRBJ1-1; a weak D match, TRBD1 (6 bases). The V end lost 8 bases, the J end lost 3 bases, and 13 bases lay between the germline ends. Germline loops: CDR1 KGHSH, CDR2 LQKENI. This CDR3 region has 13 residues. CDR3: CASAEGEDTEAFF. In DNA, the CDR3 is TGTGCCAGCGCTGAGGGGGAAGACACTGAAGCTTTCTTT.

This clone was recorded a few times. The genes are TRBV5-1 and TRBJ1-5; 9 bases are shared with TRBD1. V shed 7 bases, J shed 2 bases, and the junction held 7 bases outside the gene matches. In germline, CDR1 is SGHRS, CDR2 YFSETQ. The CDR3 has 15 residues. The CDR3 sequence is CASYGTGRGNQPQHF. CDR3 in DNA: TGCGCCAGCTATGGGACAGGGCGAGGCAATCAGCCCCAGCATTTT.

The chain has TRBV29-1 and TRBJ1-2, with 7 bases identical to TRBD1. Germline V gene sequence: CDR1 SQVTM, CDR2 ANQGSEA. The CDR3 covers 13 residues. Trimming took 5 bases from V and 8 from J; bases not matched to a gene: 11. The DNA of the CDR3 is TGCAGCGTTCGGACAGGCGTGGCTTGGGGCTACACCTTC. It translates to CSVRTGVAWGYTF.

The chain is built from TRBV29-1 and TRBJ1-2; TRBD1 matches 8 bases. Germline loops: CDR1 SQVTM, CDR2 ANQGSEA. V dropped 4 bases and J dropped 2; count of bases not matched to a gene: 6. The CDR3 has 14 amino acids. The CDR3 DNA reads as TGCAGCGTTGCTGTGACAGGGGCCAACTATGGCTACACCTTC. It encodes CSVAVTGANYGYTF. The full variable domain, with the rest looked up from reference TRBV29-1 and TRBJ1-2, is SAVISQKPSRDICQRGTSLTIQCQVDSQVTMMFWYRQQPGQSLTLIATANQGSEATYESGFVIDKFPISRPNLTFSTLTVSNMSPEDSSIYLCSVAVTGANYGYTFGSGTRLTVV.